This record covers a single T cell receptor (beta chain). Its target is not known. The PCR used 52 TRBV and 13 TRBJ primers. Generated by immunoSEQ multiplex PCR, the TCRdb table keeps only in-frame clones and is missing some. In the table there are approximately 18,000 clones, 75% to 85% of which are singletons. The data stem from a study of regulatory T cells. Study-wide results and caveats: In CD3G-deficient patients, conventional CD4+ T cells were enriched for hydrophobic CDR3 residues at positions 6 and 7. Skewed V and J usage and few unique V-J pairs marked patient repertoires, most in Tregs.

Regulatory (CD25-high CD127-low) and conventional (CD25-low CD127-high) CD4+ T cells were sorted separately. This TCR derives from a person in their thirties with CD3G deficiency. The sequencing input was conventional CD4+ T cells sorted from blood.

CDR3 region: CASRGTGNTIYF. The CDR3 coding sequence is TGTGCCAGCAGGGGTACTGGAAACACCATATATTTT. V usage is TRBV28 and J usage is TRBJ1-3; D is ambiguous. The CDR3 sequence is 12 residues long. Trimming removed 6 bases from V and 2 bases from J, with 5 bases in between. Looked up from germline, CDR1 is MDHEN and CDR2 is SYDVKM.